This T cell receptor (beta chain) was obtained from a study of control samples from healthy donors and cancer patients. Method: immunoSEQ multiplex PCR; TCRdb's copy keeps in-frame clones and lacks some. The sample includes some 64,000 clones, 90% of them seen just once. Sequencing input: PBMCs. This TCR was sampled from a woman aged 45-65 years with colorectal cancer.

CDR3 DNA: TGTGCCAGCAGCTTGGGGGCAGGGTATTTTGAGACCCAGTACTTC. Protein: CASSLGAGYFETQYF. The chain combines TRBV7-8 with TRBJ2-5; the D gene is possibly TRBD1 (6 bases). This CDR3 has 15 amino acids. Per germline, CDR1 SGHVS and CDR2 FQNEAQ. V dropped 3 bases and J dropped 5 bases, with 16 bases sitting between them.